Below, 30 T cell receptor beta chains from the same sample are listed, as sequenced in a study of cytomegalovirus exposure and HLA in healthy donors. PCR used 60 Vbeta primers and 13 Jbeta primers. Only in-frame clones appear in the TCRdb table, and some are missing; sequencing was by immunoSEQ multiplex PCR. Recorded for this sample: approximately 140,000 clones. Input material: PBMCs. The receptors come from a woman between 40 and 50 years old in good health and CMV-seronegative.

CDR3 DNA: TGTGCCAGCAGTCCCCTGGGGAACAGGGGGAGGGCAGATACGCAGTATTTT. Translating it yields CASSPLGNRGRADTQYF. This chain joins TRBV27 and TRBJ2-3; a possible D gene is TRBD1 (8 bases). V gave up 5 bases and J gave up 4 bases, with 22 bases separating them. The CDR3 spans 17 residues. CDR1 and CDR2 from the germline V gene are MNHEY and SMNVEV (reference sequence).

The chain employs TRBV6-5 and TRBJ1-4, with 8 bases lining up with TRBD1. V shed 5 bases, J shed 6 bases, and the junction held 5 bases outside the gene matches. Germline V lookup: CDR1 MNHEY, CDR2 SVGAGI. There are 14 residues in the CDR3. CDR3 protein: CASSRQGRDEKLFF. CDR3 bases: TGTGCCAGCAGTCGACAGGGGAGGGATGAAAAACTGTTTTTT.

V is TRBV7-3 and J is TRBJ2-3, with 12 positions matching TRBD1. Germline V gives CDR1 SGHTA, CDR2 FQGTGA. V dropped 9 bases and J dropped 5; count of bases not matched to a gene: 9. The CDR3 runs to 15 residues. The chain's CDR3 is CARSLRDRGQDTQYF. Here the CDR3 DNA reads TGTGCCAGGTCGCTCCGGGACAGGGGGCAAGATACGCAGTATTTT.

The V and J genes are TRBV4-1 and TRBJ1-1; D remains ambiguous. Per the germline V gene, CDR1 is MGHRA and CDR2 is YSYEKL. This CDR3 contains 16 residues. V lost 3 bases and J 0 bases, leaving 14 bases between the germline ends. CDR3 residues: CASSQEGLTVNTEAFF. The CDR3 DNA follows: TGCGCCAGCAGCCAGGAAGGACTAACGGTGAACACTGAAGCTTTCTTT.

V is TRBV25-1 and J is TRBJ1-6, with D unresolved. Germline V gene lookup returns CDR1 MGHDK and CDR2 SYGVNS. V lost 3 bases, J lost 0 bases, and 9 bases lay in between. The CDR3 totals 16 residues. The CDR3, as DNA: TGTGCCAGCAGTGACCTTGGGAGCTCCTATAATTCACCCCTCCACTTT. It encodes CASSDLGSSYNSPLHF. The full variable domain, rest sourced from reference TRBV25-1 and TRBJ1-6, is EADIYQTPRYLVIGTGKKITLECSQTMGHDKMYWYQQDPGMELHLIHYSYGVNSTEKGDLSSESTVSRIRTEHFPLTLESARPSHTSQYLCASSDLGSSYNSPLHFGNGTRLTVT.

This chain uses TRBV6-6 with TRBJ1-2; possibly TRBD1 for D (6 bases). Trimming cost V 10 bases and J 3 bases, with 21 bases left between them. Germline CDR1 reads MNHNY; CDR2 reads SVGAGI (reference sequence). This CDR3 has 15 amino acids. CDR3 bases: TGTGCCACCGCACCTACAGGGTGGGTTTACTATGGCTACACCTTC. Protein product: CATAPTGWVYYGYTF.

Written as DNA, the CDR3 is TGTGCCAGCAGTTCTGGACAGGGGGACACTGAAGCTTTCTTT. Protein product: CASSSGQGDTEAFF. This chain links TRBV6-5 with TRBJ1-1, with TRBD1 identical over 10 bases. This CDR3 contains 14 residues. V was pared by 4 bases and J by 3 bases, with 2 bases of the junction left unmatched. CDR1 and CDR2 (germline): MNHEY, SVGAGI.

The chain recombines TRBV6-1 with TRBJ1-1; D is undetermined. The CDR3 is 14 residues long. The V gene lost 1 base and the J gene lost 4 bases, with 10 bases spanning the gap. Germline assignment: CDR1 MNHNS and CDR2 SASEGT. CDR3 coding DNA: TGTGCCAGCAGTGAAGGATATTCTACCACTGAAGCTTTCTTT. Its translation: CASSEGYSTTEAFF.

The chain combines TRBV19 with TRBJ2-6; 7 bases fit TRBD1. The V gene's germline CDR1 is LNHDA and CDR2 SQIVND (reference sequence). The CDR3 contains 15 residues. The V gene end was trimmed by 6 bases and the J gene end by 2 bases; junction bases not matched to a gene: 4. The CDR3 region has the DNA TGTGCCAGTAGCCAGGGGGTGGCTGGGGCCAACGTCCTGACTTTC. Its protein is CASSQGVAGANVLTF.

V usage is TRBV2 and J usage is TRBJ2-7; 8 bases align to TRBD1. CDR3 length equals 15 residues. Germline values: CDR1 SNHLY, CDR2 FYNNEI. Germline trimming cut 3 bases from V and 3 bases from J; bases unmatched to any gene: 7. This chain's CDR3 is CASSDRGQGFYEQYF. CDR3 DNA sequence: TGTGCCAGCAGTGACCGTGGACAGGGCTTCTACGAGCAGTACTTC.

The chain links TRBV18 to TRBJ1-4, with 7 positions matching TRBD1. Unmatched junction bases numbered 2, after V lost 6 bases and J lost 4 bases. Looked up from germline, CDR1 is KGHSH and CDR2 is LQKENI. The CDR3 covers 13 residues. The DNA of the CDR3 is TGTGCCAGCTCGACAGGGAGTAATGAAAAACTGTTTTTT. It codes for CASSTGSNEKLFF.

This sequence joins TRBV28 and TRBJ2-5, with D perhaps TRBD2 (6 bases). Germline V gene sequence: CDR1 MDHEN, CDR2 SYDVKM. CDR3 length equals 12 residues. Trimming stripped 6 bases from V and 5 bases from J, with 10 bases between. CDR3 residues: CASREGFETQYF. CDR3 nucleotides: TGTGCCAGCAGGGAGGGGTTCGAGACCCAGTACTTC.

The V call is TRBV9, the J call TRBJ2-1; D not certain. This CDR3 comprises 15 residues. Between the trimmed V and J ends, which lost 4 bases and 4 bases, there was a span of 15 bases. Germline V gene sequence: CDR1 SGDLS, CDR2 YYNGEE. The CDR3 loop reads CASSLGSPEYNEQFF. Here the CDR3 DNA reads TGTGCCAGCAGCCTCGGGTCCCCGGAATACAATGAGCAGTTCTTC.

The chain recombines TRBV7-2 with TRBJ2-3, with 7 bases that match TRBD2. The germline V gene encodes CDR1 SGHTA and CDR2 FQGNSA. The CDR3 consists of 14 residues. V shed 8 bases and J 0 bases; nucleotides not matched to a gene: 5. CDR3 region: CASCDGGSTDTQYF. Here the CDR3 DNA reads TGTGCCAGCTGTGACGGGGGGAGCACAGATACGCAGTATTTT.

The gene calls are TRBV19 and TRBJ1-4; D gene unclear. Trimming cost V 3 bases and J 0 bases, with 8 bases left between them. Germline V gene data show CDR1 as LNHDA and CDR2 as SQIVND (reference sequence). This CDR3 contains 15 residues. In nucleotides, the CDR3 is TGTGCCAGTAGTATCCGGCGGACAACTAATGAAAAACTGTTTTTT. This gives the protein CASSIRRTTNEKLFF.

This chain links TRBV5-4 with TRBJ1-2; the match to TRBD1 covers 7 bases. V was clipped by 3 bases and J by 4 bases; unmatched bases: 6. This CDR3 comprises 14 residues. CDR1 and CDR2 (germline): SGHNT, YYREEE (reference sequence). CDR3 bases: TGTGCCAGCAGCTCGGACAGGAAGGGCTATGGCTACACCTTC. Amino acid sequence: CASSSDRKGYGYTF. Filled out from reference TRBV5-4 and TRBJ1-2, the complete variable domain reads ETGVTQSPTHLIKTRGQQVTLRCSSQSGHNTVSWYQQALGQGPQFIFQYYREEENGRGNFPPRFSGLQFPNYSSELNVNALELDDSALYLCASSSDRKGYGYTFGSGTRLTVV.

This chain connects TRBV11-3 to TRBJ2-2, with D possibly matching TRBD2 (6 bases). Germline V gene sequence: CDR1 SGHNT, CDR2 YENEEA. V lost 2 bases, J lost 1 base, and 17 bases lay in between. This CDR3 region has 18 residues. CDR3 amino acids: CASSLSPSRGGNTGELFF. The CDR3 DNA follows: TGTGCCAGCAGCTTATCCCCCAGCCGGGGAGGGAACACCGGGGAGCTGTTTTTT.

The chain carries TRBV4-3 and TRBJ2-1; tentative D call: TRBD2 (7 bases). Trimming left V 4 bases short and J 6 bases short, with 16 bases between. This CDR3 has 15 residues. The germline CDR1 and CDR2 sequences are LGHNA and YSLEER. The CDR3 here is CASSLLGGGSNEQFF. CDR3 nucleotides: TGCGCCAGCAGCCTCCTAGGGGGGGGTTCCAATGAGCAGTTCTTC.

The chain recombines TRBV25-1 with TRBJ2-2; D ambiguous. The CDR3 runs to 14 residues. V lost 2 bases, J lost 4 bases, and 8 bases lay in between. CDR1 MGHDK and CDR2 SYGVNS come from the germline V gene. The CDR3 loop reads CASSEGRSTGELFF. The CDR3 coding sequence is TGTGCCAGCAGTGAAGGGCGTAGCACCGGGGAGCTGTTTTTT.

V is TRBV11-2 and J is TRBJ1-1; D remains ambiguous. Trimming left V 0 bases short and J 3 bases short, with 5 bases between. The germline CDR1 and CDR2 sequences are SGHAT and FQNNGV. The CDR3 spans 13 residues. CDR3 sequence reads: CASSLDRDTEAFF. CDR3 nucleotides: TGTGCCAGCAGCTTAGATCGGGACACTGAAGCTTTCTTT.

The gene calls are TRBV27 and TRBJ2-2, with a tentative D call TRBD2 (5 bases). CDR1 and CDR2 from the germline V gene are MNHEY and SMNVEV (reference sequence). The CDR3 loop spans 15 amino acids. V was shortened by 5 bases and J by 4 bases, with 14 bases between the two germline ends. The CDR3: CASSPSRDFTGELFF. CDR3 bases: TGTGCCAGCAGTCCATCCCGGGATTTCACCGGGGAGCTGTTTTTT.

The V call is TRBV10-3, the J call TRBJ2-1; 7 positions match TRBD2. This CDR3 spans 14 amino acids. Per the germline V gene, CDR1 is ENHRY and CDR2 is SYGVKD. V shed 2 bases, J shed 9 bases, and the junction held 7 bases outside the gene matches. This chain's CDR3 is CAISERDYRVEQFF. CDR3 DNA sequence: TGTGCCATCAGTGAGCGGGACTACCGCGTTGAGCAGTTCTTC.

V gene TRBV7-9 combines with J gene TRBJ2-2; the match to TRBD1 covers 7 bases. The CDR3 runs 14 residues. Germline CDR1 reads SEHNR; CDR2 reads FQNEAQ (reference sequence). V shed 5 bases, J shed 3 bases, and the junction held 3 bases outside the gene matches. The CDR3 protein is CASSAGTDTGELFF. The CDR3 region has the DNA TGTGCCAGCAGCGCCGGGACAGACACCGGGGAGCTGTTTTTT. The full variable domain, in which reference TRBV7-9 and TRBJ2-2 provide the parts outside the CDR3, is DTGVSQNPRHKITKRGQNVTFRCDPISEHNRLYWYRQTLGQGPEFLTYFQNEAQLEKSRLLSDRFSAERPKGSFSTLEIQRTEQGDSAMYLCASSAGTDTGELFFGEGSRLTVL.

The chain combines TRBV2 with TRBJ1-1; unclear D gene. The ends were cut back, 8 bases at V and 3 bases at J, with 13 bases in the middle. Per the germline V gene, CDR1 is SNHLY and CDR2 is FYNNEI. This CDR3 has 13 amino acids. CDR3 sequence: CASGRAPDTEAFF. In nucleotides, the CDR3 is TGTGCCAGCGGGCGGGCCCCGGACACTGAAGCTTTCTTT.

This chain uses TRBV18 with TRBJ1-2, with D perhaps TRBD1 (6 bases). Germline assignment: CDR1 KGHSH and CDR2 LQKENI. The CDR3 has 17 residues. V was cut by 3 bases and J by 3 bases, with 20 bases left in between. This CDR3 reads CASSPVSGLQGYYGYTF. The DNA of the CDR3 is TGTGCCAGCTCACCTGTCAGTGGGCTACAGGGTTACTATGGCTACACCTTC.

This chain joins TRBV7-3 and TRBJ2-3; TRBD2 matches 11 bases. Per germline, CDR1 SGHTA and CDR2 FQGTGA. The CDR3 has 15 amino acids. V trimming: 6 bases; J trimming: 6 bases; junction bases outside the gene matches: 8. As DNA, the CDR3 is TGTGCCAGCAGTCCTCCGGGACTAGCGGCGGATACGCAGTATTTT. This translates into CASSPPGLAADTQYF.

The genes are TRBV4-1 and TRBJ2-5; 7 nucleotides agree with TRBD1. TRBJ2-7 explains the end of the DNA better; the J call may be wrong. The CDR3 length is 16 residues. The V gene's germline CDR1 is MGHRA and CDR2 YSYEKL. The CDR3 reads CASSQDRTGFSYEQYF. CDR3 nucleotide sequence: TGCGCCAGCAGCCAAGATAGGACAGGTTTTTCCTACGAGCAGTACTTC.

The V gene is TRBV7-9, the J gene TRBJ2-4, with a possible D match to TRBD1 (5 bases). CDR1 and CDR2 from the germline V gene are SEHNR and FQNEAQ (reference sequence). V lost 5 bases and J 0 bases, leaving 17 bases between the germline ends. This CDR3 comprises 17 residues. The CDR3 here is CASSTFKGALAKNIQYF. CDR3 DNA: TGTGCCAGCAGCACCTTTAAAGGGGCTCTAGCCAAAAACATTCAGTACTTC. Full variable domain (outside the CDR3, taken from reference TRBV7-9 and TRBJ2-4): DTGVSQNPRHKITKRGQNVTFRCDPISEHNRLYWYRQTLGQGPEFLTYFQNEAQLEKSRLLSDRFSAERPKGSFSTLEIQRTEQGDSAMYLCASSTFKGALAKNIQYFGAGTRLSVL.

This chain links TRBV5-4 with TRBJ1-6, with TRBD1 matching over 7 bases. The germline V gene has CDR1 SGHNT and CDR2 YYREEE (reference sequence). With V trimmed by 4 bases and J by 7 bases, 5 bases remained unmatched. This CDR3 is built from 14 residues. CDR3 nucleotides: TGTGCCAGCAGCACACAGGGGCCAAATTCACCCCTCCACTTT. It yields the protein CASSTQGPNSPLHF. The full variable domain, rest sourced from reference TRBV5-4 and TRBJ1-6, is ETGVTQSPTHLIKTRGQQVTLRCSSQSGHNTVSWYQQALGQGPQFIFQYYREEENGRGNFPPRFSGLQFPNYSSELNVNALELDDSALYLCASSTQGPNSPLHFGNGTRLTVT.

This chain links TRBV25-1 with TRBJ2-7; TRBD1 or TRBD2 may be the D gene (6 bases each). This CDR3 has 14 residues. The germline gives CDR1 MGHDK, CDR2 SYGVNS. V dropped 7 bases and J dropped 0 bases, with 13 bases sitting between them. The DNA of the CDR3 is TGTGCCAGCATTGAGGGGGGAAGCTCCTACGAGCAGTACTTC. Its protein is CASIEGGSSYEQYF.